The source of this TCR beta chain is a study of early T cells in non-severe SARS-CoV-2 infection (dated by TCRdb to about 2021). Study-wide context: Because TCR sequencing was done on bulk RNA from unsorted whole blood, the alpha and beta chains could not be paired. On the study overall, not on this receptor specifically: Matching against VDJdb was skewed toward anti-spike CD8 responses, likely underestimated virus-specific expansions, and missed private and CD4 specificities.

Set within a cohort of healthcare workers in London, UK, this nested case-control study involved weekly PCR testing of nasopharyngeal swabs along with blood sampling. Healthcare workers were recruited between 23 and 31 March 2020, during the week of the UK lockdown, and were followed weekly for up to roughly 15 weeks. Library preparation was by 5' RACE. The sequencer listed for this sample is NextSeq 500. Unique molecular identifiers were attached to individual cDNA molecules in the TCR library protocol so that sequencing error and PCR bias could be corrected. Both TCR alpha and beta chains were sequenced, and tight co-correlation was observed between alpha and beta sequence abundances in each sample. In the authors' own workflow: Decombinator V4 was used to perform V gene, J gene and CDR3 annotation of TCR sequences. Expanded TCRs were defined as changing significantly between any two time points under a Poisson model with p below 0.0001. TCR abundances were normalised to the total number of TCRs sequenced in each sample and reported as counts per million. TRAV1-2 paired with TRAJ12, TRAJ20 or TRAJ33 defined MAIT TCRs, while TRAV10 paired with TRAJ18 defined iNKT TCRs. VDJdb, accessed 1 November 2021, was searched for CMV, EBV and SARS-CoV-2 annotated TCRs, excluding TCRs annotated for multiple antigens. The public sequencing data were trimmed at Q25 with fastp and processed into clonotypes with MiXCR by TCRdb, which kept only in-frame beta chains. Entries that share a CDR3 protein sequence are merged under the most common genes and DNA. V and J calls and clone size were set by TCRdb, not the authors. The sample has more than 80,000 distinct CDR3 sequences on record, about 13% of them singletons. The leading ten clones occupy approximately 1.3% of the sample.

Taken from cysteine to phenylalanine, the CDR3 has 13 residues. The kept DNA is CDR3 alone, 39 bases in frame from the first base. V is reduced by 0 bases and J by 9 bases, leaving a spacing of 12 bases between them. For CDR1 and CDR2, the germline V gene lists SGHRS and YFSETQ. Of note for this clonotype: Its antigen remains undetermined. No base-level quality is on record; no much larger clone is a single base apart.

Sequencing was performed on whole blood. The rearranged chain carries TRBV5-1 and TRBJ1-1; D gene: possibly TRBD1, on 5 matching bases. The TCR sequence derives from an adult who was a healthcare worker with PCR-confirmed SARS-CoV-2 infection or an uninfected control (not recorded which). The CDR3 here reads CASSLEGRGKAFF. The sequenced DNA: TGCGCCAGCAGCTTGGAGGGAAGGGGTAAAGCTTTCTTT.